This TCR beta chain was recorded in a study of graft-versus-host responses after intestinal transplantation. Study results and caveats: Ileal or blood samples showed some GvH clones first, and such clones were also found in recipient marrow. Circulating GvH clones peaking coincided with falling HvG clones soon after transplant.

About this clone: Its antigen is not known.

Sequencing used immunoSEQ multiplex PCR; TCRdb keeps in-frame clones, though not all of them. This table holds 85,000 to 100,000 clones, roughly 90% found once. The CDR3 consists of 18 residues. The trim removed 5 bases at V and 0 bases at J, leaving 11 bases unmatched. Germline V lookup: CDR1 SGHTA, CDR2 FQGTGA. The chain recombines TRBV7-3 with TRBJ2-1, with 9 nucleotides matching TRBD1. The clonotype comes from a human donor who received an intestinal transplant. The source was unstimulated CD4+ T cells sorted from spleen or lymph node cells, collected before intestinal transplant. CDR3 residues: CASSPTGTGKSSYNEQFF. The CDR3 nucleotides are TGTGCCAGCAGCCCCACCGGGACAGGGAAGAGCTCCTACAATGAGCAGTTCTTC.